This T cell receptor (beta chain) was recovered during a study of T-cell memory formation after mild COVID-19. TCRdb reprocessed the 5' RACE reads via MiXCR and lists one record per CDR3 protein. The table includes 350,000 to 550,000 distinct CDR3 sequences, approximately 18% detected once. Between the trimmed V and J ends, which lost 7 bases and 0 bases, there was a span of 14 bases. The V gene's germline CDR1 is SGHRS and CDR2 YFSETQ. This CDR3 contains 15 residues. The chain recombines TRBV5-1 with TRBJ2-1; possibly TRBD1 or TRBD2 for D (5 bases each). Specimen: PBMCs or a T cell subset sorted from them (not recorded which). This TCR came from a man between 18 and 29 years old who had mild COVID-19 (a few samples of this study predate the infection). Cell type and time point are not known. The CDR3 sequence is CASRDVASSYNEQFF. CDR3 nucleotides: TGCGCCAGCCGGGACGTGGCTAGCTCCTACAATGAGCAGTTCTTC.